Following are 32 T cell receptor beta chains from one sample sequenced in a study of identical twins. TCRdb itself ran the 5' RACE reads through MiXCR, one entry per CDR3 protein. The sample shows about 340,000 distinct CDR3 sequences, around an eighth of them seen only once. These data were also filed under a second study, of yellow fever vaccine responses in identical twins.

The sequenced material came from CD8+ T cells sorted from blood. The receptors originated from a young woman in good health.

This clonotype was recorded a few times. V gene TRBV20-1 combines with J gene TRBJ2-7, with D perhaps matching TRBD2 (5 bases). The CDR3 has 13 amino acids. Trimming stripped 5 bases from V and 0 bases from J, with 11 bases between. Germline lookup yields CDR1 DFQATT and CDR2 SNEGSKA (reference sequence). CDR3 DNA sequence: TGCAGTGCTCTTAGCGAAGACTCCTACGAGCAGTACGTC. It translates to CSALSEDSYEQYV.

This clonotype was counted between two and nine times. This chain uses TRBV11-2 with TRBJ2-3; no reliable D call. The V end was cut by 3 bases, the J end by 0 bases, with 10 bases between. Looked up from germline, CDR1 is SGHAT and CDR2 is FQNNGV. CDR3 length: 15 amino acids. The DNA of the CDR3 is TGTGCCAGCAGCTTTCTCAGTAGGAGCACAGATACGCAGTATTTT. Translating gives CASSFLSRSTDTQYF.

This clonotype turned up a few times. The chain joins TRBV2 to TRBJ1-4, with unresolved D. In germline, CDR1 is SNHLY, CDR2 FYNNEI. The V and J ends lost 5 bases and 8 bases respectively, with 15 bases between them. The CDR3 contains 14 residues. CDR3 sequence reads: CASSTTGVSEKLFF. CDR3 sequence (DNA): TGTGCCAGCAGTACTACGGGCGTTTCCGAAAAACTGTTTTTT.

This clonotype was seen only a few times. This rearrangement joins TRBV2 to TRBJ1-1; D remains ambiguous. V dropped 6 bases and J dropped 0 bases, with 17 bases sitting between them. CDR1 and CDR2 (germline): SNHLY, FYNNEI. The CDR3 consists of 16 residues. CDR3 in amino acids: CASSEPRFSMNTEAFF. The DNA for the CDR3 is TGTGCCAGCAGCGAGCCCAGGTTCTCCATGAACACTGAAGCTTTCTTT.

This clonotype was recorded a few times. The chain's CDR3 is CASTSTGPYEQYF. Written as DNA, the CDR3 is TGTGCCAGCACCTCGACGGGGCCTTACGAGCAGTACTTC. This rearrangement joins TRBV6-1 to TRBJ2-7; perhaps D is TRBD1 or TRBD2 (5 bases each). Germline loops: CDR1 MNHNS, CDR2 SASEGT. Trimming removed 7 bases from V and 4 bases from J, with 14 bases in between. There are 13 residues in the CDR3.

V is TRBV6-5 and J is TRBJ2-2; TRBD2 agrees at 8 bases. Germline CDR1 reads MNHEY; CDR2 reads SVGAGI. This CDR3 contains 17 residues. Trimming cost V 2 bases and J 6 bases; bases outside gene matches: 11. The CDR3 DNA sequence: TGTGCCAGCAGTTACACCACCGGGACTAGGGTTTCCGGGGAGCTGTTTTTT. This translates into CASSYTTGTRVSGELFF.

The rearrangement links TRBV5-6 to TRBJ2-1; unclear D gene. CDR3 size: 11 residues. Germline CDR1 is SGHDT and CDR2 is YYEEEE. With 0 bases removed from V and 11 bases from J, the gap between germline ends came to 6 bases. CDR3 sequence: CASSLEDQQFF. The DNA for the CDR3 is TGTGCCAGCAGCTTGGAAGATCAGCAGTTCTTC. Full variable domain (remainder filled in from reference TRBV5-6 and TRBJ2-1): DAGVTQSPTHLIKTRGQQVTLRCSPKSGHDTVSWYQQALGQGPQFIFQYYEEEERQRGNFPDRFSGHQFPNYSSELNVNALLLGDSALYLCASSLEDQQFFGPGTRLTVL.

This clonotype has only a few counts. This rearrangement joins TRBV4-1 to TRBJ2-2, with 12 bases matching TRBD1. This CDR3 comprises 19 residues. Germline CDR1 and CDR2: MGHRA and YSYEKL. Trimming at V came to 4 bases and at J to 2 bases, leaving 11 bases not matched to a gene. CDR3 DNA: TGCGCCAGCAGCCCCCGGCGAACCGGGACAGGGGGCAACACCGGGGAGCTGTTTTTT. Protein sequence: CASSPRRTGTGGNTGELFF.

V gene TRBV2 combines with J gene TRBJ2-7; no firm D call. This CDR3 contains 13 residues. From germline, CDR1 is SNHLY and CDR2 FYNNEI. With 7 bases removed from V and 0 bases from J, the gap between germline ends came to 10 bases. The CDR3 nucleotides are TGTGCCAGCACTAGACCGAGCTCCTACGAGCAGTACGTC. It codes for CASTRPSSYEQYV.

In this sample, this clonotype turned up a few times. The CDR3 DNA sequence: TGCAGCGTTGGCCTTTCCGGGACAGCCTACAATGAGCAGTTCTTC. It specifies CSVGLSGTAYNEQFF. The chain links TRBV29-1 to TRBJ2-1; TRBD1 matches at 7 bases. V was pared by 4 bases and J by 2 bases, with 8 bases of the junction left unmatched. This CDR3 is built from 15 residues. From germline, CDR1 is SQVTM and CDR2 ANQGSEA.

This clonotype was counted ten times or more. The chain has TRBV12-3 or TRBV12-4 and TRBJ1-2; D unclear. The V gene lost 6 bases and the J gene lost 0 bases, with 14 bases spanning the gap. This CDR3 region has 15 residues. The CDR3 is CASSLKSDSNYGYTF. As DNA, the CDR3 is TGTGCCAGCAGCCTGAAATCGGATTCTAACTATGGCTACACCTTC.

This clonotype has just a few counts. The rearrangement joins TRBV4-1 to TRBJ2-1, with D perhaps being TRBD1 or TRBD2 (5 bases each). CDR1 MGHRA and CDR2 YSYEKL come from the germline V gene. The length of the CDR3 is 15 residues. V was cut by 0 bases and J by 8 bases, with 14 bases left in between. The CDR3 reads CASSQDRRLGDEQFF. In DNA form, the CDR3 reads TGCGCCAGCAGCCAAGATCGACGGCTGGGGGATGAGCAGTTCTTC.

The table lists this clonotype with a few counts. The chain carries TRBV29-1 and TRBJ1-2, with 10 nucleotides matching TRBD1. The length of the CDR3 is 13 residues. Trimming took 3 bases from V and 5 from J; bases not matched to a gene: 3. CDR1 SQVTM and CDR2 ANQGSEA come from the germline V gene. Here the CDR3 reads CSVDPGQGYGYTF. Here the CDR3 DNA reads TGCAGCGTTGATCCGGGACAGGGGTATGGCTACACCTTC.

This clonotype was counted only a few times. The rearrangement joins TRBV6-5 to TRBJ2-3; perhaps D is TRBD1 or TRBD2 (6 bases each). Germline V gives CDR1 MNHEY, CDR2 SVGAGI. V was clipped by 4 bases and J by 5 bases, with 13 bases between them. CDR3 length: 14 amino acids. The CDR3: CASSLQGGEDTQYF. The CDR3 DNA is TGTGCCAGCAGTTTACAGGGAGGAGAAGATACGCAGTATTTT.

V and J are TRBV5-1 and TRBJ2-7; 12 nucleotides agree with TRBD2. The CDR3 is 18 amino acids. Germline CDR1 reads SGHRS; CDR2 reads YFSETQ. V dropped 1 base and J dropped 0; count of bases not matched to a gene: 8. The CDR3 DNA follows: TGCGCCAGCAGCTTGAGAGGGCTAGCGGGAGGGAACTCCTACGAGCAGTACTTC. Protein sequence: CASSLRGLAGGNSYEQYF.

V is TRBV28 and J is TRBJ2-5; 15 bases are a match to TRBD2. Per the germline V gene, CDR1 is MDHEN and CDR2 is SYDVKM. The CDR3 spans 20 residues. With 2 bases clipped from V and 5 bases from J, the junction kept 15 bases outside the gene matches. The DNA of the CDR3 is TGTGCCAGCAGTTTACCGATCGGACTAGCGGGAGGGCGGCGGCACGAGACCCAGTACTTC. This sequence encodes CASSLPIGLAGGRRHETQYF.

In nucleotides, the CDR3 is TGTGCCAGCAGTTTAAGGTCAGGGGCCCGACTAGCGGGCTACTCCTACAATGAGCAGTTCTTC. It encodes CASSLRSGARLAGYSYNEQFF. The J gene is TRBJ2-1, the V gene TRBV27, with 10 nucleotides matching TRBD2. The CDR3 extends over 21 amino acids. V gave up 2 bases and J gave up 0 bases; unmatched junction bases: 16. Looked up from germline, CDR1 is MNHEY and CDR2 is SMNVEV (reference sequence).

This clonotype was counted only a few times. A clone one base away is much larger, so this may be a read error. The chain carries TRBV7-3 and TRBJ2-1; 10 positions agree with TRBD2. Germline trimming cut 5 bases from V and 0 bases from J; bases unmatched to any gene: 1. CDR1 is SGHTA and CDR2 is FQGTGA in the germline V gene. The CDR3 is made up of 15 amino acids. CDR3 DNA sequence: TGTGCCAGCAGCGCTAGCGGGAGCTCCTACAATGAGCAGTTCTTC. Translation: CASSASGSSYNEQFF.

The chain uses TRBV28 and TRBJ1-3; D may be TRBD1 (6 bases). Per germline, CDR1 MDHEN and CDR2 SYDVKM. Trimming pared 8 bases from V and 2 bases from J, leaving 13 bases between. CDR3 length: 14 residues. CDR3 region: CASRQGFAGNTIYF. The DNA for the CDR3 is TGTGCCAGCCGCCAGGGGTTCGCTGGAAACACCATATATTTT.

This clonotype was observed a few times. V and J are TRBV12-3 or TRBV12-4 and TRBJ2-3, with 8 bases fitting TRBD1. The CDR3 sequence is 16 residues long. The V segment lost 5 bases and the J segment 2 bases; nucleotides outside the gene matches: 9. CDR3 sequence: CASSTRDRRYTDTQYF. For the CDR3, the DNA is TGTGCCAGCAGTACTCGGGACAGGAGATACACAGATACGCAGTATTTT.

This clonotype was recorded at least ten times. This chain links TRBV6-2 or TRBV6-3 with TRBJ2-7; D perhaps matches TRBD1 (6 bases). Germline V gives CDR1 MNHEY, CDR2 SVGEGT. The CDR3 extends over 14 amino acids. Deletions cut 0 bases from V and 0 bases from J, with 6 bases between. The CDR3 bases are TGTGCCAGCAGTTACTCGGACAGCTCCTACGAGCAGTACGTC. Translated: CASSYSDSSYEQYV.

This rearrangement joins TRBV7-9 to TRBJ2-5; tentatively, D is TRBD1 (5 bases). The V gene lost 5 bases and the J gene lost 1 base, with 17 bases spanning the gap. CDR3 length equals 16 residues. Germline V lookup: CDR1 SEHNR, CDR2 FQNEAQ (reference sequence). The CDR3 DNA is TGTGCCAGCAGCGCTCAGGGTGGATCAGTCCAAGAGACCCAGTACTTC. This encodes CASSAQGGSVQETQYF.

The J gene is TRBJ2-3, the V gene TRBV27, with 7 bases lining up with TRBD1. V lost 3 bases and J lost 6; bases outside the gene matches: 6. In germline, CDR1 is MNHEY, CDR2 SMNVEV (reference sequence). This CDR3 has 14 residues. The CDR3 coding sequence is TGTGCCAGCAGTTTGACAGGGTGGGCCGATACGCAGTATTTT. Translating it yields CASSLTGWADTQYF.

The chain links TRBV2 to TRBJ1-1; weak D call: TRBD1 (6 bases). The germline V gene encodes CDR1 SNHLY and CDR2 FYNNEI. With 8 bases removed from V and 0 bases from J, the gap between germline ends came to 19 bases. The CDR3 has 16 amino acids. In DNA, the CDR3 is TGTGCCAGCCTAAAAGGTCGTCAGGGGCTGAACACTGAAGCTTTCTTT. This codes for CASLKGRQGLNTEAFF. The entire variable domain, with the rest obtained from reference TRBV2 and TRBJ1-1, is as follows: EPEVTQTPSHQVTQMGQEVILRCVPISNHLYFYWYRQILGQKVEFLVSFYNNEISEKSEIFDDQFSVERPDGSNFTLKIRSTKLEDSAMYFCASLKGRQGLNTEAFFGQGTRLTVV.

The V call is TRBV5-6, the J call TRBJ2-1; no clear D gene. Germline CDR1 reads SGHDT; CDR2 reads YYEEEE. CDR3 length: 15 amino acids. With 0 bases removed from V and 2 bases from J, the gap between germline ends came to 9 bases. This chain's CDR3 is CASSLALGPYNEQFF. DNA for the CDR3: TGTGCCAGCAGCTTGGCCCTCGGTCCCTACAATGAGCAGTTCTTC. Together with reference TRBV5-6 and TRBJ2-1, the CDR3 gives the full variable domain: DAGVTQSPTHLIKTRGQQVTLRCSPKSGHDTVSWYQQALGQGPQFIFQYYEEEERQRGNFPDRFSGHQFPNYSSELNVNALLLGDSALYLCASSLALGPYNEQFFGPGTRLTVL.

Written as DNA, the CDR3 is TGCAGCGCCAGAGATAGTACTCCCGAGAGGTATGGCTACACCTTC. It specifies CSARDSTPERYGYTF. The rearrangement links TRBV29-1 to TRBJ1-2; D is undetermined. Germline V gene lookup returns CDR1 SQVTM and CDR2 ANQGSEA. CDR3 length equals 15 residues. Between the trimmed V and J ends, which lost 7 bases and 5 bases, there was a span of 23 bases.

The rearrangement links TRBV4-1 to TRBJ1-4; D unresolved. The CDR3 length is 15 residues. Germline assignment: CDR1 MGHRA and CDR2 YSYEKL. The germline V and J ends were trimmed by 4 bases and 5 bases, with 14 bases remaining between them. The CDR3 reads CASSPVGRQNEKLFF. The CDR3 region has the DNA TGCGCCAGCAGCCCCGTCGGAAGGCAAAATGAAAAACTGTTTTTT.

V is TRBV6-1 and J is TRBJ2-3; 12 nucleotides match TRBD2. The CDR3 is made up of 16 amino acids. CDR1 and CDR2 (germline): MNHNS, SASEGT. V shed 4 bases, J shed 6 bases, and the junction held 8 bases outside the gene matches. CDR3 protein: CASSGLAGGLDDTQYF. CDR3 nucleotides: TGTGCCAGCAGTGGCCTAGCGGGGGGGCTCGATGATACGCAGTATTTT.

This clonotype was seen a handful of times. The V call is TRBV28, the J call TRBJ2-7, with 9 bases fitting TRBD1. The germline V gene has CDR1 MDHEN and CDR2 SYDVKM. The V and J ends lost 1 base and 3 bases, in that order; junction bases with no gene match: 13. This CDR3 is built from 18 residues. This chain's CDR3 is CASSLFLRDREDNYEQYF. CDR3 nucleotide sequence: TGTGCCAGCAGTTTATTTTTGAGGGACAGGGAGGACAACTACGAGCAGTACTTC.

This chain connects TRBV7-9 to TRBJ1-1; D gene unclear. Germline V CDR1 and CDR2: SEHNR, FQNEAQ (reference sequence). Trimming removed 0 bases from V and 6 bases from J, with 5 bases in between. This CDR3 comprises 12 residues. DNA for the CDR3: TGTGCCAGCAGCTTAGCGTCCCCTGAAGCTTTCTTT. Protein product: CASSLASPEAFF.

The genes are TRBV2 and TRBJ2-5; D remains unclear. Trimming left V 2 bases short and J 5 bases short, with 9 bases between. The CDR3 is 13 residues long. The V gene's germline CDR1 is SNHLY and CDR2 FYNNEI. CDR3 protein: CASSEPRSETQYF. The CDR3 DNA follows: TGTGCCAGCAGTGAACCCAGGTCGGAGACCCAGTACTTC.

This clonotype came up a few times. The V gene is TRBV7-9, the J gene TRBJ1-2; D may be TRBD1 (5 bases). Looked up from germline, CDR1 is SEHNR and CDR2 is FQNEAQ (reference sequence). Trimming left V 1 base short and J 7 bases short, with 13 bases between. CDR3 size: 14 residues. The CDR3 loop reads CASSLEGPHLGYTF. CDR3 bases: TGTGCCAGCAGCTTAGAGGGACCCCATCTTGGCTACACCTTC.